Listed below are T cell receptor beta chains from one sample, sequenced in a study of regulatory T cells in long-lasting Graves disease. TCRdb recomputed calls from the multiplex PCR reads with MiXCR, one row per CDR3 protein. Among 400,000 to 550,000 distinct CDR3 sequences listed, about a sixth were seen once. These data also formed part of another study, on T cells in Graves' hyperthyroidism and ophthalmopathy.

Material: peripheral blood mononuclear cells (PBMCs), obtained at new diagnosis, from a patient treated with antithyroid drugs. The receptors here all came from a woman aged 18 to 35 with Graves disease. The CDR3 runs from the conserved cysteine through the conserved F or W. The D gene is left open where the match is weak.

d_call: -; v_call: TRBV15; j_call: TRBJ1-4; cdr3_aa: CATSTPGLGEKLFF
d_call: -; v_call: TRBV11-2; j_call: TRBJ2-7; cdr3_aa: CASSFQVGDYEQYF
d_call: -; v_call: TRBV6-1; j_call: TRBJ2-2; cdr3_aa: CASSEVRGAITGELFF
d_call: -; v_call: TRBV6-1; j_call: TRBJ2-4; cdr3_aa: CASSELSGSKNIQYF
d_call: TRBD2; v_call: TRBV2; j_call: TRBJ2-7; cdr3_aa: CASSGLAGAYEQYF
d_call: -; v_call: TRBV19; j_call: TRBJ2-1; cdr3_aa: CASSMWRNHNEQFF
d_call: -; v_call: TRBV29-1; j_call: TRBJ2-1; cdr3_aa: CSVELRFPGRSRPHNEQFF
d_call: TRBD1; v_call: TRBV5-4; j_call: TRBJ2-7; cdr3_aa: CASSLGGTGVYEQYF
d_call: TRBD1; v_call: TRBV28; j_call: TRBJ2-1; cdr3_aa: CASSTSRQGGGNEQFF
d_call: TRBD2; v_call: TRBV27; j_call: TRBJ2-3; cdr3_aa: CASSLRLAATDTQYF
d_call: -; v_call: TRBV7-2; j_call: TRBJ2-5; cdr3_aa: CASSLVDQETQYF
d_call: -; v_call: TRBV14; j_call: TRBJ1-1; cdr3_aa: CASSQVRQVNTEAFF
d_call: TRBD2; v_call: TRBV11-2; j_call: TRBJ2-3; cdr3_aa: CASSLASVTSERGIITDTQYF
d_call: -; v_call: TRBV2; j_call: TRBJ2-7; cdr3_aa: CASKGSVYEQYF
d_call: TRBD1; v_call: TRBV19; j_call: TRBJ2-7; cdr3_aa: CASSRDRGTYEQYF
d_call: -; v_call: TRBV28; j_call: TRBJ2-7; cdr3_aa: CASSLPGYTYEQYF
d_call: TRBD1; v_call: TRBV27; j_call: TRBJ2-5; cdr3_aa: CATKGQTGETQYF
d_call: TRBD1; v_call: TRBV29-1; j_call: TRBJ2-7; cdr3_aa: CSVLRTGGEQYF